This section outlines one TCR beta chain sequence together with its context. No antigen is known for it. Trimming cost V 5 bases and J 5 bases; bases outside gene matches: 7. Germline CDR1 reads MNHEY; CDR2 reads SMNVEV (reference sequence). The CDR3 length is 16 residues. The donors gave bone marrow, and they were healthy. This sample was taken from a study of cytomegalovirus exposure and HLA in healthy donors. With 60 Vbeta and 13 Jbeta primers, the PCR was carried out. Sequenced by immunoSEQ multiplex PCR; TCRdb stores in-frame clones only, minus some. The sample records 150,000 to 200,000 clones, around 77% being singletons. Broader study findings: Indistinguishable V segments such as TRBV6-2 and TRBV6-3 were excluded. The study carried out a later analysis of TCR beta sequences. It associated about 15,000 of them with specific HLA alleles at a false discovery rate of 0.05. Roughly uniform sequencing depth across donors was assumed, possibly incorrectly.

The sequence was obtained from a man over 45 in good health and CMV-seropositive. Material: PBMCs. J is TRBJ2-5 and V is TRBV27, with 14 bases lining up with TRBD2. CDR3 protein: CASSKTSGGAYETQYF. CDR3 coding DNA: TGTGCCAGCAGTAAGACTAGCGGGGGGGCTTATGAGACCCAGTACTTC.